Below, 2 T cell receptor beta chains from the same sample are listed, as sequenced in a study of T cell repertoires and HLA-DP antigens. Libraries were prepared by immunoSEQ multiplex PCR; TCRdb keeps only in-frame clonotypes and omits some of them. The table lists about 89,000 clones, approximately 89% of them singletons. These receptors are not linked to any known antigen. Specimen: CD4+ T cells from PBMCs. The receptors shown here come from a man aged 50 to 60 in good health and CMV-seronegative.

The table lists this clone with a count of one. The chain has TRBV9 and TRBJ2-4; 14 nucleotides align to TRBD2. Germline V lookup: CDR1 SGDLS, CDR2 YYNGEE. The CDR3 consists of 17 residues. The ends lost 2 bases at V and 2 bases at J; junction bases unmatched: 3. The CDR3 nucleotides read TGTGCCAGCAGCGTTGGACTAGCGGGGGGACCCAAAAACATTCAGTACTTC. Translating gives CASSVGLAGGPKNIQYF. The full variable domain, in which reference TRBV9 and TRBJ2-4 provide the parts outside the CDR3, is DSGVTQTPKHLITATGQRVTLRCSPRSGDLSVYWYQQSLDQGLQFLIQYYNGEERAKGNILERFSAQQFPDLHSELNLSSLELGDSALYFCASSVGLAGGPKNIQYFGAGTRLSVL.

The J gene is TRBJ1-5, the V gene TRBV6-5; D is possibly TRBD1 (5 bases). V lost 4 bases and J lost 1, with 8 bases in between. The CDR3 extends over 14 amino acids. Germline-derived CDR1 and CDR2 are MNHEY and SVGAGI. CDR3: CASSSRDSNQPQHF. CDR3 bases: TGTGCCAGCAGTTCTCGGGACAGCAATCAGCCCCAGCATTTT.